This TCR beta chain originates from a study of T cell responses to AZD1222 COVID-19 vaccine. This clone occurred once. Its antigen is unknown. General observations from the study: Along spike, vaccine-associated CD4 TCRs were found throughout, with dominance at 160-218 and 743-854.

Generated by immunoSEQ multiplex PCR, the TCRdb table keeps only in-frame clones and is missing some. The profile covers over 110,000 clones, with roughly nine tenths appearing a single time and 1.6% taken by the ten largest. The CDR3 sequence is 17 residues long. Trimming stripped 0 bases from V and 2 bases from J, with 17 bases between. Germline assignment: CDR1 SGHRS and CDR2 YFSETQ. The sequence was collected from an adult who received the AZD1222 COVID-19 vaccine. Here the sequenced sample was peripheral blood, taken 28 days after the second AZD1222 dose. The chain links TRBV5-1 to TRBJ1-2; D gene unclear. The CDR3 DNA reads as TGCGCCAGCAGCTTGGTATCCGGCGTCCAGGTCAACTATGGCTACACCTTC. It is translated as CASSLVSGVQVNYGYTF.